This TCR beta chain was recorded in a study of tumor-infiltrating lymphocytes in primary liver carcinoma. A constant-region primer primed TCR beta cDNA synthesis from about 550 ng of total RNA. Generation of the TCR beta libraries relied on three nested multiplex PCR rounds using slightly modified ARM-PCR. In the first two PCR rounds, TRBV1-TRBV30 forward primers were paired with a C-beta reverse primer, and each round lasted about 10 cycles. In TCRdb, the multiplex PCR reads were re-called with MiXCR into one record per CDR3 protein. The data contain under 110,000 distinct CDR3 sequences, 55% to 80% of them singletons. This CDR3 has 11 amino acids. With 3 bases removed from V and 10 bases from J, the gap between germline ends came to 7 bases. Per the germline V gene, CDR1 is MDHEN and CDR2 is SYDVKM. The source material, 20-30 mg of unsorted bulk tissue, was used to co-extract RNA and DNA. Every tumor was sampled at five separate regions.

The chain uses TRBV28 and TRBJ2-1; D gene uncertain. Specimen: liver tumor tissue from sampling region 2. Specified subset: tumor region T2, inferior pole. The TCR originated in a woman aged 60-75 years with primary liver carcinoma and hepatitis B virus infection. CDR3 amino acids: CASSLFFEQFF. CDR3 DNA: TGTGCCAGCAGTTTGTTCTTCGAGCAGTTCTTC.